This is a list of T cell receptor beta chains from one sample in a study of identical twins. TCRdb reprocessed the 5' RACE reads with MiXCR, giving one entry per CDR3 protein. The data hold 750,000 to 950,000 distinct CDR3 sequences, with 9% to 15% observed a single time. The sample was also reused in another study, on yellow fever vaccine responses in identical twins.

Material for sequencing was PBMCs. These receptors were taken from a woman between 18 and 29 years old in good health. Each CDR3 is given with its conserved first and last residue. A D gene is named only where the DNA matches it firmly.

TRBV18	TRBJ1-3	-	CASSPKMLSGNTIYF
TRBV5-1	TRBJ2-3	-	CASSLASVTDTQYF
TRBV10-3	TRBJ2-5	-	CAIRSSRGASETQYF
TRBV4-1	TRBJ2-1	-	CASSQDRGASEQFF
TRBV10-2	TRBJ2-3	-	CASIGGSSTDTQYF
TRBV20-1	TRBJ1-1	TRBD1	CSAVLQGVFF
TRBV11-1	TRBJ1-1	-	CASSWSRRTEAFF
TRBV10-3	TRBJ2-7	TRBD1	CATRTGTLNSYEQYF
TRBV4-2	TRBJ2-1	-	CASSQEGINEQFF
TRBV6-6	TRBJ2-1	-	CASSRGGTQFF
TRBV28	TRBJ1-5	TRBD1	CASSSGTEGYQPQHF
TRBV3-1	TRBJ1-5	-	CASSQENRQPQHF
TRBV11-2	TRBJ1-1	TRBD1	CASSFRQGAAGMNTEAFF
TRBV20-1	TRBJ2-7	TRBD2	CSARKNEREFYEQYF
TRBV4-1	TRBJ1-1	-	CASSQIGDTEAFF
TRBV4-1	TRBJ2-5	-	CASSQRAPGETQYF